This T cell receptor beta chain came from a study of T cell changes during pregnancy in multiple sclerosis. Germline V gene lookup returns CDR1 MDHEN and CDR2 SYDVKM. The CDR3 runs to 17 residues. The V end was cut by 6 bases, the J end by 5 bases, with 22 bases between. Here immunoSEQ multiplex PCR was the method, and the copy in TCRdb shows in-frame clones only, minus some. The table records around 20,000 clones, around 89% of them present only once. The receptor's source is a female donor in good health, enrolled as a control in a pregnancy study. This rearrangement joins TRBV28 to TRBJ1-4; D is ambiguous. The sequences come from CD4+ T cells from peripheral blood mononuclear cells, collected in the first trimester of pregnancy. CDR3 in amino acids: CASSRKERSRWNEKLFF. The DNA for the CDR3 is TGTGCCAGCAGCCGTAAAGAGCGCTCCCGCTGGAATGAAAAACTGTTTTTT.